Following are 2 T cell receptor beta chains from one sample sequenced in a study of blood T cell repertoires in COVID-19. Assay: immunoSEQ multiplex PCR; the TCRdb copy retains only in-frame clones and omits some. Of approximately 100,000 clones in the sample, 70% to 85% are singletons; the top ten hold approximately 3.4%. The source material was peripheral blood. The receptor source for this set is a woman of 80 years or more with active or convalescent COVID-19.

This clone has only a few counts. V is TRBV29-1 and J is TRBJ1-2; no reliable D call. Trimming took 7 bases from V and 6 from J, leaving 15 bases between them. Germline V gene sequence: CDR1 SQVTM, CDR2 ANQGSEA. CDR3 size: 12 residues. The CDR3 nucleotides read TGCAGCGCTCTACTCCCGGTCGATGGCTACACCTTC. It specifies CSALLPVDGYTF. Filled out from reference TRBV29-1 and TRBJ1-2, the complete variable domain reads SAVISQKPSRDICQRGTSLTIQCQVDSQVTMMFWYRQQPGQSLTLIATANQGSEATYESGFVIDKFPISRPNLTFSTLTVSNMSPEDSSIYLCSALLPVDGYTFGSGTRLTVV.

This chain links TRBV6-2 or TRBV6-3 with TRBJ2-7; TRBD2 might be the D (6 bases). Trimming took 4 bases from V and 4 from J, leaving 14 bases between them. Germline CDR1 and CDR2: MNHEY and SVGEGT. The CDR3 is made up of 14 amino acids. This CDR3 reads CASSLGLQPYEQYF. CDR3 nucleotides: TGTGCCAGCAGTTTGGGACTCCAACCTTACGAGCAGTACTTC.